The source of this T cell receptor (beta chain) is a study of blood T cells in healthy people across ages. V lost 0 bases and J 0 bases, leaving 10 bases between the germline ends. This CDR3 has 17 amino acids. Germline V gene lookup returns CDR1 SGDLS and CDR2 YYNGEE. The second PCR ran about 6 to 11 cycles with a sample-barcoded 5' primer and J-beta primers. TCRdb passed the 5' RACE reads through MiXCR, listing each CDR3 protein once. This table holds about 560,000 distinct CDR3 sequences, about 28% found once. This same sample was also part of a study on T cells of mothers and their children.

This sequence originates from a boy between 2 and 10 years old in good health. The chain is built from TRBV9 and TRBJ2-6; D ambiguous. The sequencing input was blood. This CDR3 reads CASSVDIPASGANVLTF. CDR3 bases: TGTGCCAGCAGCGTAGATATCCCGGCCTCTGGGGCCAACGTCCTGACTTTC.